This T cell receptor (beta chain) was recorded in a study of shared clonotypes between healthy human individuals. Study-wide findings and caveats: The authors sampled blood alone, and tissue repertoires likely differ.

The donor population consisted of healthy HIV-negative adults with no recent acute infections or vaccinations. Approximately 30,000 T cell genomes, or roughly 300 ng DNA, went into unsorted PBMC replicate PCRs. On ten immunoSEQ deep assay plates, unsorted PBMC DNA was sequenced. Profiling relied on immunoSEQ multiplex PCR, and the TCRdb table lists in-frame clones only, not all of them. The repertoire holds fewer than 600,000 clones, with roughly 83% as singletons. On this clone: Antigen unknown. A junction boundary mismatches the germline segment, possibly from a read error.

The CDR3 has 14 residues. CDR1 is PRHDT, CDR2 FYEKMQ, per germline (reference sequence). The V call is TRBV13, the J call TRBJ2-7, with TRBD2 matching 11 bases. Material for sequencing was PBMCs. The sequence derives from a woman aged 40 to 50 in good health. Some clones in this sample may be carry-over from other donors' samples. CDR3 amino acids: CASRLAGGTYEQYF. CDR3 sequence (DNA): TGTGCCAGCAGGTTAGCGGGAGGGACCTACGAGCAGTACTTC.